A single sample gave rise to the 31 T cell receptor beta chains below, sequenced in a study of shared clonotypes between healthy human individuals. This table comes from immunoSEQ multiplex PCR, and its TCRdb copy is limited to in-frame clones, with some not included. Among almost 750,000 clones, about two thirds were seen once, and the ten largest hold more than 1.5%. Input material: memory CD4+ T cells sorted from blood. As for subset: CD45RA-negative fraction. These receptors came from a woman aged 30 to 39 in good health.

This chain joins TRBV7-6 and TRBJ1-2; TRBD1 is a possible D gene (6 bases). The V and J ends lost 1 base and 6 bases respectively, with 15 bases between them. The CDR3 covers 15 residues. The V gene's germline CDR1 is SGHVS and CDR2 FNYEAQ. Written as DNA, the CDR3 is TGTGCCAGCAGCTTAGGGAGGGGGTACGTTGATGGCTACACCTTC. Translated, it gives CASSLGRGYVDGYTF.

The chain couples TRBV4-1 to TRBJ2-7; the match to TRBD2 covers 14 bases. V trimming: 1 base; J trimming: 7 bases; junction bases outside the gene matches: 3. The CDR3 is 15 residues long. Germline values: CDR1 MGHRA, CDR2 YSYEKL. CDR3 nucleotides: TGCGCCAGCAGCCAAGGGACTAGCGGGAGGAATGAGCAGTACTTC. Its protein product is CASSQGTSGRNEQYF.

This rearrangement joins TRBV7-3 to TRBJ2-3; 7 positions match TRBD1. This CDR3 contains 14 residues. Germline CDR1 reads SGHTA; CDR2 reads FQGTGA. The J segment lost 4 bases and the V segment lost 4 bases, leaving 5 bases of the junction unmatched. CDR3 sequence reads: CASSSTGRSDTQYF. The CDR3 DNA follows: TGTGCCAGCAGCTCGACAGGGCGATCAGATACGCAGTATTTT.

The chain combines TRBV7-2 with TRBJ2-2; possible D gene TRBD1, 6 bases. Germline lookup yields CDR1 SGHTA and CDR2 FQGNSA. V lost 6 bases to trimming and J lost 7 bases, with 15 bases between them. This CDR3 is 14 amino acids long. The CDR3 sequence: CASRKGRGFGELFF. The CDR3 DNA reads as TGTGCCAGCAGGAAGGGTAGGGGGTTCGGGGAGCTGTTTTTT.

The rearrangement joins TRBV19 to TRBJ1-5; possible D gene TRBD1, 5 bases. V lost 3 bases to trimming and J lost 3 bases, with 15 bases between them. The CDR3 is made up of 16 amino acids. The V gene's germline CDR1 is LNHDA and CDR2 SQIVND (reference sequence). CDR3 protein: CASSMVGWGSNQPQHF. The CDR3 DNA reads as TGTGCCAGTAGTATGGTAGGGTGGGGGTCCAATCAGCCCCAGCATTTT.

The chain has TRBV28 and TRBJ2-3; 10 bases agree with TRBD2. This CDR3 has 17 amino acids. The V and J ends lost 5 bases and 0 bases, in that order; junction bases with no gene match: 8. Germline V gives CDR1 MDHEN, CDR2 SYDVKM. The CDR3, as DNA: TGTGCCAGCAGTAAGACCGGGACTAGCGTGAGCACAGATACGCAGTATTTT. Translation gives CASSKTGTSVSTDTQYF.

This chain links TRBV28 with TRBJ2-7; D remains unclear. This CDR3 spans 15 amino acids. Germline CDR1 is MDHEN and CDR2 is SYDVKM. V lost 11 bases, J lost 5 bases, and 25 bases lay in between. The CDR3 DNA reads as TGTGCCTCCACCCGGGTGGACCGGCGTGTCAACGAGCAGTACTTC. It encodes CASTRVDRRVNEQYF. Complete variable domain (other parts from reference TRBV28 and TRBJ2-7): DVKVTQSSRYLVKRTGEKVFLECVQDMDHENMFWYRQDPGLGLRLIYFSYDVKMKEKGDIPEGYSVSREKKERFSLILESASTNQTSMYLCASTRVDRRVNEQYFGPGTRLTVT.

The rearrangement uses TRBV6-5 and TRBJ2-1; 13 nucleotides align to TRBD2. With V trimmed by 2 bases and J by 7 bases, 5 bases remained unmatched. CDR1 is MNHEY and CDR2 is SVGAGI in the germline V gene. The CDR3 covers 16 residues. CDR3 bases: TGTGCCAGCAGTTACGGGGGACTAGCGGGACGGAATGAGCAGTTCTTC. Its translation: CASSYGGLAGRNEQFF.

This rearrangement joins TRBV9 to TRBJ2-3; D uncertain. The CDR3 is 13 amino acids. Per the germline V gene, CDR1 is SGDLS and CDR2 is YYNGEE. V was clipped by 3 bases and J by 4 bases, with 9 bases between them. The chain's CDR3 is CASSEERSDTQYF. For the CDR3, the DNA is TGTGCCAGCAGCGAGGAGAGGTCAGATACGCAGTATTTT.

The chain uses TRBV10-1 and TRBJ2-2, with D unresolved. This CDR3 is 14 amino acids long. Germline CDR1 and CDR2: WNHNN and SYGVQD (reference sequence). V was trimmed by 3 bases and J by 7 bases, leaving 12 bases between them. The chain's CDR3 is CASSDLQLVGELFF. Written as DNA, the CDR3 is TGCGCCAGCAGTGATCTTCAGCTAGTCGGGGAGCTGTTTTTT.

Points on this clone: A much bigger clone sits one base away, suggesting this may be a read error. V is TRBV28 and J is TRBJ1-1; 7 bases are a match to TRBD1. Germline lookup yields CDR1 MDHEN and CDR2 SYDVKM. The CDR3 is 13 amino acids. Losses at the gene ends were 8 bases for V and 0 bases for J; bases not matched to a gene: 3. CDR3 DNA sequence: TGTGCCAGCTCCGGGACAGTGAACACTGAAGCTTTCTTT. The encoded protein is CASSGTVNTEAFF.

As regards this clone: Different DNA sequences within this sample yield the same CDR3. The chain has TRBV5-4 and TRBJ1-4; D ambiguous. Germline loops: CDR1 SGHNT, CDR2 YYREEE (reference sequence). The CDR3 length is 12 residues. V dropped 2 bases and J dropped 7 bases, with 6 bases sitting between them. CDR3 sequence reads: CASSFRGEKLFF. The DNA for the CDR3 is TGTGCCAGCAGCTTTCGTGGTGAAAAACTGTTTTTT.

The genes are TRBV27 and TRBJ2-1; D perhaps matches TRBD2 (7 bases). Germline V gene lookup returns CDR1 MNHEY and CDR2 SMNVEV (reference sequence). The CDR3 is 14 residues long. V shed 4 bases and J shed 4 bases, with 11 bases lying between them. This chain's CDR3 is CASSSGGMYNEQFF. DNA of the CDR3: TGTGCCAGCAGTTCGGGGGGCATGTACAATGAGCAGTTCTTC.

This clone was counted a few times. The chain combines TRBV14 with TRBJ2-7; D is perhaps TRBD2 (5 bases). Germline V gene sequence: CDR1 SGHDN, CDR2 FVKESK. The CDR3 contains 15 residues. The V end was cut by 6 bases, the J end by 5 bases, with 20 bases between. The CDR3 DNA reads TGTGCCAGCAGTCCGGTGTGGAGGAGTAGGGACGAGCAGTACTTC. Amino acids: CASSPVWRSRDEQYF.

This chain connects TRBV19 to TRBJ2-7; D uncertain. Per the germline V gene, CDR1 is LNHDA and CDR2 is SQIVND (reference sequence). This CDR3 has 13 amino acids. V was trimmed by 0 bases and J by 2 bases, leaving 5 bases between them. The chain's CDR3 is CASSIDATYEQYF. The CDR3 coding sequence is TGTGCCAGTAGTATAGACGCGACCTACGAGCAGTACTTC. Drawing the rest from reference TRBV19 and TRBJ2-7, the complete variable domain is DGGITQSPKYLFRKEGQNVTLSCEQNLNHDAMYWYRQDPGQGLRLIYYSQIVNDFQKGDIAEGYSVSREKKESFPLTVTSAQKNPTAFYLCASSIDATYEQYFGPGTRLTVT.

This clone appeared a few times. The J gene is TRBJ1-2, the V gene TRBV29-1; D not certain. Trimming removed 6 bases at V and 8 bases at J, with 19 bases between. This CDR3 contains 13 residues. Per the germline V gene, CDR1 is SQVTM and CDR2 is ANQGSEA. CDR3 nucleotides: TGCAGCGTCATTCTGGGTTCGGGTGGCGGCTACACCTTC. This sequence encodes CSVILGSGGGYTF.

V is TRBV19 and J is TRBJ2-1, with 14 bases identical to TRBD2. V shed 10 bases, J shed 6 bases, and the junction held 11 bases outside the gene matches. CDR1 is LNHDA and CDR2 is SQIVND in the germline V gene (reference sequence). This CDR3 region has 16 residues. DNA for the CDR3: TGTGCCACACGAGGGACTAGCGGGAGAAGGGGCAATGAGCAGTTCTTC. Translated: CATRGTSGRRGNEQFF.

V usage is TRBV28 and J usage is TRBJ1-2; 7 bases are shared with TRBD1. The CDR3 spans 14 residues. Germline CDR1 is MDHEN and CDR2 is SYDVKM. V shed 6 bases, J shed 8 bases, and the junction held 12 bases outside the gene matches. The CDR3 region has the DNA TGTGCCAGCAGGCCCCAGGGGGAATCGGAAGGCTACACCTTC. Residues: CASRPQGESEGYTF.

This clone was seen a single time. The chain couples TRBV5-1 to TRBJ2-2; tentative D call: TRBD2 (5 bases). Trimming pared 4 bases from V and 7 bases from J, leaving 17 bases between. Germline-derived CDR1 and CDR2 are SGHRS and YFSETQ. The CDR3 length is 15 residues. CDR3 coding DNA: TGCGCCAGCAGCCACCCGAGCGGTTTCAGCGGGGAGCTGTTTTTT. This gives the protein CASSHPSGFSGELFF.

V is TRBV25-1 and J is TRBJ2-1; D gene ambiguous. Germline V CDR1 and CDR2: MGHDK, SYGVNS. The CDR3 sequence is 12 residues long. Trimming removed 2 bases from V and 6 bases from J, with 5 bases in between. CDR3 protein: CASSERGNEQFF. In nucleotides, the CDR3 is TGTGCCAGCAGTGAACGCGGCAATGAGCAGTTCTTC.

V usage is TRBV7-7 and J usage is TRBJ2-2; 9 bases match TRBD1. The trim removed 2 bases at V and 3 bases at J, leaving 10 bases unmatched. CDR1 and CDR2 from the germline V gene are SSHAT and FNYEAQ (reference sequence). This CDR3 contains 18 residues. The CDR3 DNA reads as TGTGCCAGCAGCTTACGGGGACAGGGCTTCGCGGACACCGGGGAGCTGTTTTTT. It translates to CASSLRGQGFADTGELFF.

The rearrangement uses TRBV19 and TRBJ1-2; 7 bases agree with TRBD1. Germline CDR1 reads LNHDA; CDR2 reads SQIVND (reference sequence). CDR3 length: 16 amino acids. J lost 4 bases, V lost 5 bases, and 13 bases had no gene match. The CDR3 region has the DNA TGTGCCAGTAGTCCCGAGGGGGCGCGCCGGGGCTATGGCTACACCTTC. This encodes CASSPEGARRGYGYTF.

CDR3 region: CAWSHPGGRPYNEQFF. The CDR3 DNA reads TGTGCCTGGAGTCACCCCGGGGGGCGACCTTACAATGAGCAGTTCTTC. This chain joins TRBV30 and TRBJ2-1; tentatively, D is TRBD2 (7 bases). From germline, CDR1 is GTSNPN and CDR2 SVGIG (reference sequence). The V gene lost 2 bases and the J gene lost 4 bases, with 18 bases spanning the gap. The CDR3 length is 16 residues.

As DNA, the CDR3 is TGTGCCAGCAGCTTAGACCCCTTCCCGTCAAACACTGAAGCTTTCTTT. Its protein product is CASSLDPFPSNTEAFF. V is TRBV13 and J is TRBJ1-1; D not certain. This CDR3 has 16 amino acids. V dropped 1 base and J dropped 2 bases, with 14 bases sitting between them. The germline V gene has CDR1 PRHDT and CDR2 FYEKMQ (reference sequence). Combining the CDR3 with reference TRBV13 and TRBJ1-1 gives the whole variable domain AAGVIQSPRHLIKEKRETATLKCYPIPRHDTVYWYQQGPGQDPQFLISFYEKMQSDKGSIPDRFSAQQFSDYHSELNMSSLELGDSALYFCASSLDPFPSNTEAFFGQGTRLTVV.

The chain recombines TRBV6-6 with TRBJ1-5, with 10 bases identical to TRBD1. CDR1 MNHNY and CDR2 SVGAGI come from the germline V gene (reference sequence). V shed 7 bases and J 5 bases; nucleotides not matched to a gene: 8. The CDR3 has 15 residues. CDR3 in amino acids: CASTSRDRGDQPQHF. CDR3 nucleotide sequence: TGTGCCAGCACCTCCCGGGACAGGGGCGATCAGCCCCAGCATTTT.

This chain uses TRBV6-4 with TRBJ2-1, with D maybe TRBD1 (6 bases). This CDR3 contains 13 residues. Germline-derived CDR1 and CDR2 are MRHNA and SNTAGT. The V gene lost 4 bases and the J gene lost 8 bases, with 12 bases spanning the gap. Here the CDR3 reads CASSVSRGDEQFF. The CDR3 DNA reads TGTGCCAGCAGTGTAAGCAGGGGAGATGAGCAGTTCTTC.

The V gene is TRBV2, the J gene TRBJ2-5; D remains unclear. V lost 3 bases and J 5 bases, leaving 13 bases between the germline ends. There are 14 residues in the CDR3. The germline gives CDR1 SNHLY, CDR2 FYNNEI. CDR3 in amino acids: CASSDPDLQETQYF. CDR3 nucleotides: TGTGCCAGCAGTGACCCAGATTTACAGGAGACCCAGTACTTC.

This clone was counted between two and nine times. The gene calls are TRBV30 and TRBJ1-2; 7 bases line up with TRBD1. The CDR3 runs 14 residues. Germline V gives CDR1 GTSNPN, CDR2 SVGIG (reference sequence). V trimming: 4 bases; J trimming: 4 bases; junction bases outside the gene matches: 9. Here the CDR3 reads CAWIIPGQTYGYTF. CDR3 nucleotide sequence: TGTGCCTGGATCATACCGGGACAGACCTATGGCTACACCTTC.

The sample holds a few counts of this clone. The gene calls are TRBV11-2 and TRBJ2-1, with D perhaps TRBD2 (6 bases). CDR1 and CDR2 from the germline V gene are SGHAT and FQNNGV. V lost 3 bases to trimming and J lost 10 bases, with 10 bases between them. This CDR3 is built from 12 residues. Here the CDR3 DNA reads TGTGCCAGCAGCTTGGGGGGAGACGAGCAGTTCTTC. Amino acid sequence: CASSLGGDEQFF.

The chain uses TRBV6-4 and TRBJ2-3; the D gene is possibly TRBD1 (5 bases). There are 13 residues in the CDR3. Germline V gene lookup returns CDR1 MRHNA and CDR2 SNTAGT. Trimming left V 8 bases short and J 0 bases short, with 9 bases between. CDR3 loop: CASDSESTDTQYF. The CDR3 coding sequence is TGTGCCAGCGACAGCGAAAGCACAGATACGCAGTATTTT.

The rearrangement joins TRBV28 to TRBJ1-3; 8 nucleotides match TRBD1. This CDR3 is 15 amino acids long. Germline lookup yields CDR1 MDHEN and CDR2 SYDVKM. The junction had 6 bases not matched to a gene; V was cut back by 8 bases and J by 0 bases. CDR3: CASAWTGYSGNTIYF. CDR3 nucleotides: TGTGCCAGCGCGTGGACAGGGTACTCTGGAAACACCATATATTTT.